Given below is one T cell receptor beta chain in context. The antigen is unknown. Unique molecular identifiers were used to barcode this TCRbeta library. TCRdb itself ran the PCR reads through MiXCR, one entry per CDR3 protein. The sample includes about 110,000 distinct CDR3 sequences, under 30% seen only once; the top ten take approximately 10%. The data stem from a study of T-cell reconstitution after alpha-beta-depleted transplantation in children. Study results and limitations: The study traced high day-60 TCRbeta diversity in some patients to surviving recipient T cells and thymic progenitors. Reportedly, roughly two months post-transplant, alpha-beta T cells arose from several hundred expanded graft clones. T-cell counts and diversity at one year post-transplant came mainly from newly produced T cells.

The CDR3 extends over 15 amino acids. Trimming stripped 0 bases from V and 0 bases from J, with 7 bases between. Germline CDR1 is SGHRS and CDR2 is YFSETQ. This sample comprised PBMCs, mostly from graft donor cells, obtained 180 days after TCRalphabeta/CD19-depleted stem cell transplant. The chain carries TRBV5-1 and TRBJ2-1; D gene ambiguous. This TCR was recovered from a male patient between 2 and 10 years old who had a stem cell transplant for chronic granulomatous disease, so the T cells may come from the graft donor. CDR3 nucleotide sequence: TGCGCCAGCAGCTTGGGGCCTTACTCCTACAATGAGCAGTTCTTC. This translates into CASSLGPYSYNEQFF.